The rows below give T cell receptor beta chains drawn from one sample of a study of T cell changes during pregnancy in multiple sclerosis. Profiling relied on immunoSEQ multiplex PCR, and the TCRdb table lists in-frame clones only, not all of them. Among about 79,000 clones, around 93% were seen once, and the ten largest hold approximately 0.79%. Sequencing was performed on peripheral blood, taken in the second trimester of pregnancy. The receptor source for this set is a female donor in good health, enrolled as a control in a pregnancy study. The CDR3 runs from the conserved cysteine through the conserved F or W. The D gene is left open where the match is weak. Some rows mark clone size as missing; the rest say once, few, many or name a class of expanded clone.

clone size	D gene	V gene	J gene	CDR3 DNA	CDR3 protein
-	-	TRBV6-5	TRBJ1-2	TGTGCCAGCAGGGCCCCGGGACACCATTACGAGGGCTACACCTTC	CASRAPGHHYEGYTF
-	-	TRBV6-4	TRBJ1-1	TGTGCCAGCAAGGAGAGGGCGAGGCGCACTGAAGCTTTCTTT	CASKERARRTEAFF
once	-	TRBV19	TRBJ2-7	TGTGCCAGTAGCACGACTAGAAAGAGCTCCTACGAGCAGTACTTC	CASSTTRKSSYEQYF
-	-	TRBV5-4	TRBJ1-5	TGTGCCAGCAGCTTTCAGGGCCGGGAGCCCCAGCATTTT	CASSFQGREPQHF
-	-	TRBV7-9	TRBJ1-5	TGTGCCAGCAGCGAGGCAGGGCAGCCCCAGCATTTT	CASSEAGQPQHF
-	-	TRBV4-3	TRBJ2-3	TGCGCCAGCAGCCAAGGGGGGACCCCCGGGGGAACGCAGTATTTT	CASSQGGTPGGTQYF
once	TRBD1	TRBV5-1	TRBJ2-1	TGCGCCAGCAGCTTGGGACAGGGGGGCTCTCATGAGCAGTTCTTC	CASSLGQGGSHEQFF
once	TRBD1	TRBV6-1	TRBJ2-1	TGTGCCAGCAGATGGACAGGGGGCGGCGGCGCTGAGCAGTTCTTC	CASRWTGGGGAEQFF
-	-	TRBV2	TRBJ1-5	TGTGCCAGCAGCCAGGGACGGATCCCGGGGGGCAATCAGCCCCAGCATTTT	CASSQGRIPGGNQPQHF
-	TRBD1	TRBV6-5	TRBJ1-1	TGTGCCAGCAGGCGACAGGGCCCGAGTACCGGTGAAGCTTTCTTT	CASRRQGPSTGEAFF
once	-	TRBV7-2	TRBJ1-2	TGTGCCAGCAGCCTCATACAGGCCGGTAACTATGGCTACACCTTC	CASSLIQAGNYGYTF
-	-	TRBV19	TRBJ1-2	TGTGCCAGTAGTGTTGCGGGCCAAAACTATGGCTACACCTTC	CASSVAGQNYGYTF
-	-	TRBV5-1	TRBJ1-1	TGCGCCAGCAGCTCATTGGGGCAGCGGAACACTGAAGCTTTCTTT	CASSSLGQRNTEAFF
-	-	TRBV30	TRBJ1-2	TGTGCCTACCTCGAACCGGCTAACTATGGCTACACCTTC	CAYLEPANYGYTF
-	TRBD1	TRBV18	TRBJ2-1	TGTGCCAGCTCGTCAGACAGGGTGGCCAATGAGCAGTTCTTC	CASSSDRVANEQFF
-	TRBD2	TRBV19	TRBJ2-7	TGTGCCAGTAGTCCTCGGGGGGCCTACGAGCAGTACTTC	CASSPRGAYEQYF
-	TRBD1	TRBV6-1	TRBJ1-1	TGTGCCAGCAGTGAAAGGACAGGGGCCATGAACACTGAAGCTTTCTTT	CASSERTGAMNTEAFF
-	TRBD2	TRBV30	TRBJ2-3	TGTGCCTGGAGTTTACTAGCGTCAGATACGCAGTATTTT	CAWSLLASDTQYF